Reported below is one T cell receptor (beta chain). The antigen is not known. Partitioning of CD4+ cells yielded a CD45RA+ naive subset and a CD45RA-negative memory subset. The table came from immunoSEQ multiplex PCR; TCRdb's copy has only in-frame clones and leaves some out. The data show about 2.4 million clones, with over 85% seen just once and more than 0.35% held by the top ten. V lost 1 base and J lost 3; bases outside the gene matches: 8. The CDR3 length is 16 residues. From germline, CDR1 is SGHRS and CDR2 YFSETQ. The entry originates in a study of shared clonotypes between healthy human individuals. Whole-study findings and limits: Generation probabilities of non-shared clonotypes were lower (relative to those shared by all four donors).

The sequenced sample consisted of naive CD4+ T cells from PBMCs. Subset meaning: CD45RA+ positively selected. This clonotype was sampled from a man between 18 and 35 years old in good health. Some clones in this sample may be carry-over from other donors' samples. The V call is TRBV5-1, the J call TRBJ2-7; 9 nucleotides match TRBD1. Written as DNA, the CDR3 is TGCGCCAGCAGCTTGCTGGGACAGGGTAGCGGCTACGAGCAGTACTTC. The encoded protein is CASSLLGQGSGYEQYF.